A single sample gave rise to the 6 T cell receptor beta chains below, sequenced in a study of PD-1 blockade in classical Hodgkin lymphoma. Using immunoSEQ multiplex PCR, the repertoire was profiled, and TCRdb retains in-frame clones only, with some absent. The data hold 15,000 to 25,000 clones, with about 85% observed a single time. The sample's time point: newly diagnosed, previously untreated cHL patient sample. With magnetic negative selection, CD4+ T cells were purified from PBMCs that had been thawed. Sequenced sample: CD4+ T cells from blood. All receptors come from a human donor with classical Hodgkin lymphoma.

This clone was seen more than once but under ten times. The V gene is TRBV7-9, the J gene TRBJ2-2; D is tentatively TRBD1 or TRBD2 (6 bases each). V was pared by 7 bases and J by 0 bases, with 18 bases between. The germline V gene encodes CDR1 SEHNR and CDR2 FQNEAQ (reference sequence). This CDR3 comprises 17 residues. DNA of the CDR3: TGTGCCAGCAACCCCCCGGGGGCGGCTTCGAACACCGGGGAGCTGTTTTTT. It is translated as CASNPPGAASNTGELFF.

This chain uses TRBV28 with TRBJ1-5; 7 nucleotides line up with TRBD1. This CDR3 spans 17 amino acids. The germline V gene encodes CDR1 MDHEN and CDR2 SYDVKM. V lost 5 bases and J lost 1; bases outside the gene matches: 11. The CDR3 DNA is TGTGCCAGCAGTACATCCACAGGGGCCAGGAGCAATCAGCCCCAGCATTTT. Its protein is CASSTSTGARSNQPQHF. Using reference TRBV28 and TRBJ1-5 for the parts outside the CDR3, the full variable domain is DVKVTQSSRYLVKRTGEKVFLECVQDMDHENMFWYRQDPGLGLRLIYFSYDVKMKEKGDIPEGYSVSREKKERFSLILESASTNQTSMYLCASSTSTGARSNQPQHFGDGTRLSIL.

The chain has TRBV6-7 and TRBJ2-1, with 7 nucleotides matching TRBD1. TRBV6-7 is treated as an ORF (open reading frame) with a function not yet certain. There are 16 residues in the CDR3. V trimming: 9 bases; J trimming: 1 base; junction bases outside the gene matches: 12. The CDR3 coding sequence is TGTGCCAGACTTTCCGGGACAGCGCTTTCCTACAATGAGCAGTTCTTC. This gives the protein CARLSGTALSYNEQFF.

Of note for this clone: The sample has other DNA sequences that encode this CDR3 too. CDR3 region: CASSISLNQPQHF. In DNA, the CDR3 is TGTGCCAGTAGTATATCCCTCAATCAGCCCCAGCATTTT. The J gene is TRBJ1-5, the V gene TRBV19; D uncertain. The V end was cut by 2 bases, the J end by 3 bases, with 5 bases between. CDR1 and CDR2 from the germline V gene are LNHDA and SQIVND (reference sequence). This CDR3 contains 13 residues.

This clone was recorded only once. The J gene is TRBJ2-3, the V gene TRBV4-2; D gene unclear. CDR1 LGHNA and CDR2 YNFKEQ come from the germline V gene. The length of the CDR3 is 14 residues. V lost 4 bases and J 0 bases, leaving 8 bases between the germline ends. CDR3 in DNA: TGTGCCAGCAGCCCTCCTCGAAGCACAGATACGCAGTATTTT. This codes for CASSPPRSTDTQYF.

The chain links TRBV7-9 to TRBJ1-1; 8 nucleotides agree with TRBD1. V gave up 5 bases and J gave up 2 bases; unmatched junction bases: 7. There are 15 residues in the CDR3. Germline V gene sequence: CDR1 SEHNR, CDR2 FQNEAQ (reference sequence). CDR3 DNA sequence: TGTGCCAGCAGCCGCGGACAGGGTATCAACACTGAAGCTTTCTTT. Its translation is CASSRGQGINTEAFF. Using reference TRBV7-9 and TRBJ1-1 for the parts outside the CDR3, the full variable domain is DTGVSQNPRHKITKRGQNVTFRCDPISEHNRLYWYRQTLGQGPEFLTYFQNEAQLEKSRLLSDRFSAERPKGSFSTLEIQRTEQGDSAMYLCASSRGQGINTEAFFGQGTRLTVV.